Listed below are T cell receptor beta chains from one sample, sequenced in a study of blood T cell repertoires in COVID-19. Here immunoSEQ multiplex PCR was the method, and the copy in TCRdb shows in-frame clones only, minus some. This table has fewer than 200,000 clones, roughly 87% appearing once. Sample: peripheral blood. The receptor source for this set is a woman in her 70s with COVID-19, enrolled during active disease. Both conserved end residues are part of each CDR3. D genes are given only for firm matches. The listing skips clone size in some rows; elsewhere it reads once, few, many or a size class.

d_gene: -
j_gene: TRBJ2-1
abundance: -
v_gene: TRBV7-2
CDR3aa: CASSSSRQGRVQFF
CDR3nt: TGTGCCAGCAGCTCTTCCAGACAGGGGAGGGTTCAGTTCTTC

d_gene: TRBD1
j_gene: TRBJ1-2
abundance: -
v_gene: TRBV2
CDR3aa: CASSKAGTDIYGYTF
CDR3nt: TGTGCCAGCAGTAAAGCCGGGACAGACATCTATGGCTACACCTTC

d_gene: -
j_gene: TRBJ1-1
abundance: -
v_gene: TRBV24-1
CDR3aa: CATQQGRSTEAFF
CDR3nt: TGTGCCACTCAACAGGGTAGGAGTACTGAAGCTTTCTTT

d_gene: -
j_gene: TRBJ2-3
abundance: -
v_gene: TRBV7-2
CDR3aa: CASSPLAGDTQYF
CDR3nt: TGTGCCAGCAGTCCCCTGGCGGGGGATACGCAGTATTTT

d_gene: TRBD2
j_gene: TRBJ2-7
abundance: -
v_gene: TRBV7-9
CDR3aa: CASSRTSGRHYEQYF
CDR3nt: TGTGCCAGCAGTCGGACTAGCGGGAGGCATTACGAGCAGTACTTC

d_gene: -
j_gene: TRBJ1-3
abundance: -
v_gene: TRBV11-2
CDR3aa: CASSPGQTGNTIYF
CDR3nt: TGTGCCAGCAGCCCCGGACAGACTGGAAACACCATATATTTT

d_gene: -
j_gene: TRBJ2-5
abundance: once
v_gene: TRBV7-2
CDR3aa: CASSGRNWVAAQETQYF
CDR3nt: TGTGCCAGCAGCGGGAGGAATTGGGTAGCGGCCCAAGAGACCCAGTACTTC

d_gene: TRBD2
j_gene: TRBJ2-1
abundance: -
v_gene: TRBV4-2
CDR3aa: CASSRTSGISNEQFF
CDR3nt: TGTGCCAGCAGCCGCACTAGCGGGATCAGTAATGAGCAGTTCTTC

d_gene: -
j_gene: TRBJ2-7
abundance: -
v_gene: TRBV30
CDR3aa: CAWSVSSRYEQYF
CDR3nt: TGTGCCTGGAGTGTCTCCTCTAGATACGAGCAGTACTTC

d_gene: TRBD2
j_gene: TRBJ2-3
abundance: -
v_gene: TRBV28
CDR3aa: CASSQAGRNTDTQYF
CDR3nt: TGTGCCAGCAGTCAAGCGGGACGGAACACAGATACGCAGTATTTT

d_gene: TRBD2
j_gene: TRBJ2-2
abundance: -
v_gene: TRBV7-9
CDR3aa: CASSLGGLAGNTGELFF
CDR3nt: TGTGCCAGCAGCTTAGGGGGACTAGCGGGGAACACCGGGGAGCTGTTTTTT

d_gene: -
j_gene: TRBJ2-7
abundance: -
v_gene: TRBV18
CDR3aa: CASSPWEGDKGYEQYF
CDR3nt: TGTGCCAGCTCACCATGGGAAGGGGACAAGGGCTACGAGCAGTACTTC

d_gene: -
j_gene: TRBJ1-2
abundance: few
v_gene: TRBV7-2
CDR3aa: CASSLATVYGYTF
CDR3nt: TGTGCCAGCAGCTTAGCCACGGTATATGGCTACACCTTC

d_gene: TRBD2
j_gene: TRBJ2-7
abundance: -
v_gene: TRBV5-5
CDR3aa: CASTAGLAVYEQYF
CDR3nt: TGTGCCAGCACCGCGGGACTAGCGGTCTACGAGCAGTACTTC

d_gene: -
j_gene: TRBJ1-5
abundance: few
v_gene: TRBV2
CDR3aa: CASSFDIDQPQHF
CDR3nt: TGTGCCAGCAGCTTCGACATTGATCAGCCCCAGCATTTT

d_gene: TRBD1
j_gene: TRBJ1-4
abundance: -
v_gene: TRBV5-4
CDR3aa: CASSFEPGQGPHREKLFF
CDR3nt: TGTGCCAGCAGCTTTGAACCGGGACAGGGCCCACATCGGGAAAAACTGTTTTTT

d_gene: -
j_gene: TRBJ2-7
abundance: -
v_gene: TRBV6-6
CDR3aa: CASSYSQGPYEQYF
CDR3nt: TGTGCCAGCAGTTACTCTCAGGGTCCCTACGAGCAGTACTTC

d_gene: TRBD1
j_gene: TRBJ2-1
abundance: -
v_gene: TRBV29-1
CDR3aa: CSAGQGTYNEQFF
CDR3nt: TGCAGCGCTGGACAGGGGACCTACAATGAGCAGTTCTTC